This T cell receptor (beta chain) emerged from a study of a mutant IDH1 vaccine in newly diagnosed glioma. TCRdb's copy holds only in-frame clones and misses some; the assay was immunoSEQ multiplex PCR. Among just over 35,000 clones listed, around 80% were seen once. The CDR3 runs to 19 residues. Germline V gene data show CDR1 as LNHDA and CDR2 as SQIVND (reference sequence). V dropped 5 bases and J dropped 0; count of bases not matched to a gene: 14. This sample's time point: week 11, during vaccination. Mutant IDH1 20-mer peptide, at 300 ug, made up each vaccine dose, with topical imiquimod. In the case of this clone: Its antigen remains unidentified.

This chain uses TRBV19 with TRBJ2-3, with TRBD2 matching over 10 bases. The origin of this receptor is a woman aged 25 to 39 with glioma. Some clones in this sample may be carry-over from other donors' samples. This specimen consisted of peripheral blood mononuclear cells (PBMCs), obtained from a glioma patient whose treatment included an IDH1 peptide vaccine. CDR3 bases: TGTGCCAGTAGTCCTTGGGGAACTAGCGGGATTCTTAGCACAGATACGCAGTATTTT. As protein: CASSPWGTSGILSTDTQYF. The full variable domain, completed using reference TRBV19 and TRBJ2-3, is DGGITQSPKYLFRKEGQNVTLSCEQNLNHDAMYWYRQDPGQGLRLIYYSQIVNDFQKGDIAEGYSVSREKKESFPLTVTSAQKNPTAFYLCASSPWGTSGILSTDTQYFGPGTRLTVL.